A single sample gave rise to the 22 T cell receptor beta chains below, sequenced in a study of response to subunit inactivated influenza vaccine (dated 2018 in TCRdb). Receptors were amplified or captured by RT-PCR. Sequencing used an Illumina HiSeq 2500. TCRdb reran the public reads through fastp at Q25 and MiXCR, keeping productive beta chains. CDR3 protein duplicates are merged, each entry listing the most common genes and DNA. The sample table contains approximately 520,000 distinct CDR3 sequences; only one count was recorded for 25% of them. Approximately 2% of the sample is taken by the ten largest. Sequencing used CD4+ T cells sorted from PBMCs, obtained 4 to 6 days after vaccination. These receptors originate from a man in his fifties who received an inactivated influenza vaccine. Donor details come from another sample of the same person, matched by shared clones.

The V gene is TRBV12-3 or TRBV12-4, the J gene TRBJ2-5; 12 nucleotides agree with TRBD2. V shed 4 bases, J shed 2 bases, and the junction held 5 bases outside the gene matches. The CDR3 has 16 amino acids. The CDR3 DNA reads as TGTGCCAGCAGTTCCCGGACTAGCGGGAAACAAGAGACCCAGTACTTC. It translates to CASSSRTSGKQETQYF.

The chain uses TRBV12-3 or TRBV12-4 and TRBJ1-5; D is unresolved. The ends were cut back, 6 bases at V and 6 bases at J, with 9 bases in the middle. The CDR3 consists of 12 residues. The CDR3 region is CASRPESQPQHF. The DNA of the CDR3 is TGTGCCAGCAGACCCGAGAGTCAGCCCCAGCATTTT.

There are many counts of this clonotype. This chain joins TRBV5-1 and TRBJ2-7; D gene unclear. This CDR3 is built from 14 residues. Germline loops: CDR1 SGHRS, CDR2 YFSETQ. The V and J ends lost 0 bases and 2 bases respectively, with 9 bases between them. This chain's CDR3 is CASSLALEPYEQYF. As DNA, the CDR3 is TGCGCCAGCAGCTTGGCTTTGGAACCCTACGAGCAGTACTTC. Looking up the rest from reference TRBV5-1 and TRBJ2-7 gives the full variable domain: KAGVTQTPRYLIKTRGQQVTLSCSPISGHRSVSWYQQTPGQGLQFLFEYFSETQRNKGNFPGRFSGRQFSNSRSEMNVSTLELGDSALYLCASSLALEPYEQYFGPGTRLTVT.

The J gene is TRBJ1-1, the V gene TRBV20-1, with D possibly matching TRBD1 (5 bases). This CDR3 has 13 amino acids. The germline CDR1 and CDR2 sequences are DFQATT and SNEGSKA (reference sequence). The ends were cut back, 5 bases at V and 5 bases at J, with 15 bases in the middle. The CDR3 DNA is TGCAGTGCTCCTTCCGATTCAGGGACTGAAGCTTTCTTT. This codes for CSAPSDSGTEAFF.

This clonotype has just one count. CDR3 protein: CASSLTVANEKLFF. The CDR3 region has the DNA TGCGCCAGCAGCTTAACGGTGGCTAATGAAAAACTGTTTTTT. The J gene is TRBJ1-4, the V gene TRBV5-1; no firm D call. V gave up 2 bases and J gave up 3 bases, with 8 bases separating them. CDR1 and CDR2 from the germline V gene are SGHRS and YFSETQ. The CDR3 totals 14 residues. Looking up the rest from reference TRBV5-1 and TRBJ1-4 gives the full variable domain: KAGVTQTPRYLIKTRGQQVTLSCSPISGHRSVSWYQQTPGQGLQFLFEYFSETQRNKGNFPGRFSGRQFSNSRSEMNVSTLELGDSALYLCASSLTVANEKLFFGSGTQLSVL.

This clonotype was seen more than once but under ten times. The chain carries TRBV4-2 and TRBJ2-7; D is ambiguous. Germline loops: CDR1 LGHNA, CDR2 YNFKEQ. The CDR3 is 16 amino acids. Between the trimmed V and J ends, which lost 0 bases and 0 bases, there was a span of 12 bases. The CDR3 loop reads CASSQDVGSSSYEQYF. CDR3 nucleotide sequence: TGTGCCAGCAGCCAAGACGTCGGTTCGAGCTCCTACGAGCAGTACTTC.

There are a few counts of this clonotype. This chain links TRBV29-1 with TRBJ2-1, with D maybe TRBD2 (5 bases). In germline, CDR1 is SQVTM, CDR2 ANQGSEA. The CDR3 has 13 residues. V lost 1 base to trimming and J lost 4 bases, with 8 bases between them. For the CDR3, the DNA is TGCAGCGTTGAAGGGTGGACTTACAATGAGCAGTTCTTC. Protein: CSVEGWTYNEQFF.

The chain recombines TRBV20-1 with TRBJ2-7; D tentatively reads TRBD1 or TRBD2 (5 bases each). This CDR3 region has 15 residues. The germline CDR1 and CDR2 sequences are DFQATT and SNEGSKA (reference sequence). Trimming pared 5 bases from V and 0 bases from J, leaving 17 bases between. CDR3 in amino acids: CSAGGHVGSSYEQYF. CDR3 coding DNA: TGCAGTGCTGGAGGACATGTGGGGAGCTCCTACGAGCAGTACTTC.

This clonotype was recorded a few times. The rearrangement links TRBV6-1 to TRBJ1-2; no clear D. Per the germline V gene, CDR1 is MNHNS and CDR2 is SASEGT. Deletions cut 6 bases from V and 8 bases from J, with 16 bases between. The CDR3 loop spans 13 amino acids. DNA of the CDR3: TGTGCCAGCAGCTTGAGATCCATGGGAGGCTACACCTTC. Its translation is CASSLRSMGGYTF.

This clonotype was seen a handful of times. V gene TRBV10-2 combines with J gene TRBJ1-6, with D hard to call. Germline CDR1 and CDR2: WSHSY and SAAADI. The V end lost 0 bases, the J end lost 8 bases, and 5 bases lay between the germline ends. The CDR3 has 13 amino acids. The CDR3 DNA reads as TGCGCCAGCAGTGAGTCCGGGTATTCACCCCTCCACTTT. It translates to CASSESGYSPLHF.

The CDR3 nucleotides read TGTGCCAGCAGTTGGGGGACAGGGGGCTTTTATGGCTACACCTTC. Amino acid sequence: CASSWGTGGFYGYTF. The chain couples TRBV12-3 or TRBV12-4 to TRBJ1-2; TRBD1 agrees at 12 bases. This CDR3 is 15 amino acids long. With 4 bases clipped from V and 5 bases from J, the junction kept 5 bases outside the gene matches.

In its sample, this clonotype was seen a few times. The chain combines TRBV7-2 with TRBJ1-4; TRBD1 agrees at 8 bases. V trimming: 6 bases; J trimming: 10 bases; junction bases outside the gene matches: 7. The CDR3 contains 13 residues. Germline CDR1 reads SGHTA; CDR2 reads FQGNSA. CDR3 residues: CASRLNRGGKLFF. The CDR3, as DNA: TGTGCCAGCAGATTAAACAGGGGGGGAAAACTGTTTTTT. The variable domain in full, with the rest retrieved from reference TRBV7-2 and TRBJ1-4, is GAGVSQSPSNKVTEKGKDVELRCDPISGHTALYWYRQSLGQGLEFLIYFQGNSAPDKSGLPSDRFSAERTGGSVSTLTIQRTQQEDSAVYLCASRLNRGGKLFFGSGTQLSVL.

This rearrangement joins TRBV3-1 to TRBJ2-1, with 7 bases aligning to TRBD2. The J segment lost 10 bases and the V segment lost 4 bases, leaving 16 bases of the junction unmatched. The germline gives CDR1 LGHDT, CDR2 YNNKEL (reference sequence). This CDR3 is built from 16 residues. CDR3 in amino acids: CASSPYQRGAGGEQFF. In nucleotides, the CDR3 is TGTGCCAGCAGCCCATACCAGCGGGGAGCAGGCGGGGAGCAGTTCTTC.

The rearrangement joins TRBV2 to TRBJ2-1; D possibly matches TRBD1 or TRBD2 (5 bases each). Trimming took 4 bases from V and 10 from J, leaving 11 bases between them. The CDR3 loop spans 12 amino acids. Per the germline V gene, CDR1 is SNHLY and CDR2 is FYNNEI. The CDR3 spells CASSALWGEQFF. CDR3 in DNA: TGTGCCAGCAGTGCGCTTTGGGGGGAGCAGTTCTTC.

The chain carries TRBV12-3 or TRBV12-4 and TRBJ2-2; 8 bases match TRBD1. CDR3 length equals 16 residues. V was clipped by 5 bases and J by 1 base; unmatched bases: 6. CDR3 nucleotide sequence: TGTGCCAGCAGTCCCTCAGGACAGGGGAACACCGGGGAGCTGTTTTTT. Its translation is CASSPSGQGNTGELFF.

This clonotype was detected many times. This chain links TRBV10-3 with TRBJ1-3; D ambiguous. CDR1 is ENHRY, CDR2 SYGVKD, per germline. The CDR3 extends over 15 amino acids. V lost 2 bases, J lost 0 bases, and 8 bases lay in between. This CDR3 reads CAISEMGLSGNTIYF. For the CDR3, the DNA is TGTGCCATCAGTGAGATGGGTCTCTCTGGAAACACCATATATTTT.

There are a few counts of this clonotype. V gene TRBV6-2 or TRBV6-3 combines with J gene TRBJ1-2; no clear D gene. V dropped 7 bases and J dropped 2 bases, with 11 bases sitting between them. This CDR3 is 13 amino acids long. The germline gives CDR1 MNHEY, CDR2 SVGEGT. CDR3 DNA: TGTGCCAGCACTCCGTCAGAAAACTATGGCTACACCTTC. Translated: CASTPSENYGYTF.

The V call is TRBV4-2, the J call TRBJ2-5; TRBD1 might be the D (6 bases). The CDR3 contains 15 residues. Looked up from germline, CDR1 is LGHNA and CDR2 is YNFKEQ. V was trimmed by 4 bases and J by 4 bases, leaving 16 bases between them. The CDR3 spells CASSPSHKGGETQYF. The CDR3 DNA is TGTGCCAGCAGCCCGAGCCATAAAGGGGGAGAGACCCAGTACTTC.

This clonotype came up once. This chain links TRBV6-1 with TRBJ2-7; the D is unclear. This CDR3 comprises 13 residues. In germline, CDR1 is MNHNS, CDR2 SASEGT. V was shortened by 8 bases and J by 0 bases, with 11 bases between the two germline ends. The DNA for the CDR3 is TGTGCCAGCCGCAGGATTTACTCCTACGAGCAGTACTTC. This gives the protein CASRRIYSYEQYF.

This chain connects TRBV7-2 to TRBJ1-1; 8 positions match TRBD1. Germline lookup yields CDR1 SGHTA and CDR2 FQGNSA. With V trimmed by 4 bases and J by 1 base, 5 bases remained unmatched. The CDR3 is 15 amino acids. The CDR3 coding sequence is TGTGCCAGCAGCTCACAGGGGGTTCCGAACACTGAAGCTTTCTTT. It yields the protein CASSSQGVPNTEAFF.

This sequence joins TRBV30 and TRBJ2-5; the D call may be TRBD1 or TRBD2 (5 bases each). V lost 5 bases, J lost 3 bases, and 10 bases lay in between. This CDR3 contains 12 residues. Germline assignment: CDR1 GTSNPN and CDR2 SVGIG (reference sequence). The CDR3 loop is CAWARGEETQYF. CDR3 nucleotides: TGTGCCTGGGCGAGAGGGGAAGAGACCCAGTACTTC.

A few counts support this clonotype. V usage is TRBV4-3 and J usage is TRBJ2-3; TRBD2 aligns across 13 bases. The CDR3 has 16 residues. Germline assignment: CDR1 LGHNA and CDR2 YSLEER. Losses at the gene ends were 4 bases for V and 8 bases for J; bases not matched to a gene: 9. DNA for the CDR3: TGCGCCAGCAGCCCGACCGGGACTAGCGGGGAAGGTACGCAGTATTTT. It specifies CASSPTGTSGEGTQYF.